This TCR beta chain comes out of a study of blood T cells in healthy people across ages. This clonotype was seen ten or more times. V was shortened by 3 bases and J by 2 bases, with 8 bases between the two germline ends. The CDR3 has 13 residues. Primed by a sample-barcoded 5' primer and a J-beta primer mix, a second PCR proceeded for roughly 6 to 12 cycles. MiXCR, applied by TCRdb to the 5' RACE reads, yields one record per CDR3 protein. This table holds 550,000 to 650,000 distinct CDR3 sequences, around 31% found once. The chain combines TRBV12-3 or TRBV12-4 with TRBJ2-7, with D possibly being TRBD2 (5 bases). Sequenced input: blood. The clonotype comes from a woman aged 80 or over in good health. The chain's CDR3 is CASSFGDAYEQYF. The DNA for the CDR3 is TGTGCCAGCAGTTTCGGGGATGCCTACGAGCAGTACTTC.